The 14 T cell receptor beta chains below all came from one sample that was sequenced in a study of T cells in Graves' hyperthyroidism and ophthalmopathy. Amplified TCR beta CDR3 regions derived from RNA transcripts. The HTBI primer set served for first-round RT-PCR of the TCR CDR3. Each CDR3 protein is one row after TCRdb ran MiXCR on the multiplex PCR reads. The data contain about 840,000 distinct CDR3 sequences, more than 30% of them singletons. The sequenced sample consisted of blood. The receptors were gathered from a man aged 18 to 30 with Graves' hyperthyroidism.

For the CDR3, the DNA is TGTGCCACCGGGACAGACCTCAATCAGCCCCAGCATTTT. This encodes CATGTDLNQPQHF. The V call is TRBV10-3, the J call TRBJ1-5; 7 positions agree with TRBD1. The CDR3 is made up of 13 amino acids. V shed 10 bases and J 3 bases; nucleotides not matched to a gene: 6. The germline CDR1 and CDR2 sequences are ENHRY and SYGVKD.

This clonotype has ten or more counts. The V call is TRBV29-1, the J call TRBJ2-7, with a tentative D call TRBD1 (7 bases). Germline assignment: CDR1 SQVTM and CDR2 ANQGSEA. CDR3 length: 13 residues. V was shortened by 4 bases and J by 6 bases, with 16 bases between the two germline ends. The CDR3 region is CSVVRPGGGEQYF. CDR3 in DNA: TGCAGCGTTGTTAGGCCAGGGGGAGGCGAGCAGTACTTC.

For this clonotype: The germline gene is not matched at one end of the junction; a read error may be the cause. The DNA of the CDR3 is TGCGCCAGCAGCCAGACCGGACTGATCACCGGGGAGCTGTTTTTT. It translates to CASSQTGLITGELFF. The chain recombines TRBV2 with TRBJ2-2; D is possibly TRBD2 (5 bases). The CDR3 consists of 15 residues. Germline lookup yields CDR1 SNHLY and CDR2 FYNNEI.

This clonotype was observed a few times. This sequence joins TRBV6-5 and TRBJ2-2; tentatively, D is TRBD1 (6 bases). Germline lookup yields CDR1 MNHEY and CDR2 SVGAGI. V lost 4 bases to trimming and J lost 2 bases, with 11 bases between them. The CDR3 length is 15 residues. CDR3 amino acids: CASSWDTFNTGELFF. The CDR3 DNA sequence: TGTGCCAGCAGTTGGGACACGTTCAACACCGGGGAGCTGTTTTTT.

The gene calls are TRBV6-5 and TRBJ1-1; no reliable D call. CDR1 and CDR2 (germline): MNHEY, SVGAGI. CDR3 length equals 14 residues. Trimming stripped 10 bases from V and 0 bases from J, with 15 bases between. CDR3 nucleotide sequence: TGTGCCATCCTAAAAGGGTTATTGAACACTGAAGCTTTCTTT. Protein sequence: CAILKGLLNTEAFF.

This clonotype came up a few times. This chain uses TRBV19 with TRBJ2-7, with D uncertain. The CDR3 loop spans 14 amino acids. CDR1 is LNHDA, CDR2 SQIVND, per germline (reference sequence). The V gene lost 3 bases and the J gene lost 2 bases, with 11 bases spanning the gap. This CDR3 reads CASSIVTGPYEQYF. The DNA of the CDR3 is TGTGCCAGTAGTATCGTAACCGGGCCCTACGAGCAGTACTTC.

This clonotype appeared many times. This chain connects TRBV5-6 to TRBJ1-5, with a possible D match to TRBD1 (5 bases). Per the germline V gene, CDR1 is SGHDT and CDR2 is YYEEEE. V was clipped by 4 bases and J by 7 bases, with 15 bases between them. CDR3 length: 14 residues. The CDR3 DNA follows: TGTGCCAGCAGCCCGAGGGGTAAAGGGCAGCCCCAGCATTTT. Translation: CASSPRGKGQPQHF.

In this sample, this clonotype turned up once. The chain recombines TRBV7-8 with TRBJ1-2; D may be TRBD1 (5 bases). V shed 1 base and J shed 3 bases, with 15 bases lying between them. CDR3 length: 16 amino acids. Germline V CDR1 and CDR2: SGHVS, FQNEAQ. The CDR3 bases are TGTGCCAGCAGCTTAGATTCGGGGGTAGGGGACTATGGCTACACCTTC. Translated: CASSLDSGVGDYGYTF.

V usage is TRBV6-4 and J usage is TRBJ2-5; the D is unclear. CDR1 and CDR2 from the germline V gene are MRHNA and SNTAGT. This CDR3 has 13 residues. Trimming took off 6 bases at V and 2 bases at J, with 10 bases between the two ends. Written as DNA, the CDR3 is TGTGCCAGCAGGGCCGGGCCTCAAGAGACCCAGTACTTC. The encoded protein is CASRAGPQETQYF.

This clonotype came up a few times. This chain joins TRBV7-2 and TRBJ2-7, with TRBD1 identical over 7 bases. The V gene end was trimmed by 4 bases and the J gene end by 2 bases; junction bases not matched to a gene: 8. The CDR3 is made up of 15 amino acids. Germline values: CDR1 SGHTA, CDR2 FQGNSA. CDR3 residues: CASSSLGQNTYEQYF. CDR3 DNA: TGTGCCAGCAGCTCACTGGGACAGAATACCTACGAGCAGTACTTC. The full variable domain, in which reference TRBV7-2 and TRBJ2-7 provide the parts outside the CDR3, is GAGVSQSPSNKVTEKGKDVELRCDPISGHTALYWYRQSLGQGLEFLIYFQGNSAPDKSGLPSDRFSAERTGGSVSTLTIQRTQQEDSAVYLCASSSLGQNTYEQYFGPGTRLTVT.

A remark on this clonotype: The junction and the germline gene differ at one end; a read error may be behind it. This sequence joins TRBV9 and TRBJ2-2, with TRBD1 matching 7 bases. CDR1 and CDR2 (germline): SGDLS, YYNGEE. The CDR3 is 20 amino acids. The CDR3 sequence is CASSDPRDSDRTGNTGELFF. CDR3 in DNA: TGTGCTAGCAGCGACCCCCGGGACAGCGACCGAACCGGGAACACCGGGGAGCTGTTTTTT.

CDR3 nucleotide sequence: TGTGCCACCAGCAGAGATATGGAGGGATACACCTTC. Translated, it gives CATSRDMEGYTF. J is TRBJ1-2 and V is TRBV15; D remains ambiguous. V was pared by 0 bases and J by 11 bases, with 10 bases between. This CDR3 region has 12 residues. Per the germline V gene, CDR1 is LNHNV and CDR2 is YYDKDF (reference sequence).

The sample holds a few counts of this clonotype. In DNA, the CDR3 is TGTGCCAGCATTAATAGCGGGGATAACACCGGGGAGCTGTTTTTT. Translating gives CASINSGDNTGELFF. The chain uses TRBV7-2 and TRBJ2-2; TRBD2 aligns across 8 bases. Trimming removed 7 bases from V and 2 bases from J; junction bases left unmatched: 6. Germline-derived CDR1 and CDR2 are SGHTA and FQGNSA. The CDR3 runs to 15 residues.

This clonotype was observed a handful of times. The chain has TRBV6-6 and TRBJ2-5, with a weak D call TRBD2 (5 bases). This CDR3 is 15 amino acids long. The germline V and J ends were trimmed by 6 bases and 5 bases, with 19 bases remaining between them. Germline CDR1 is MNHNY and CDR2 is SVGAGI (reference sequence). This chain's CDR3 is CASSFPSGPRETQYF. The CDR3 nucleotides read TGTGCCAGCAGCTTTCCCAGCGGCCCCCGGGAGACCCAGTACTTC.